The 19 T cell receptor beta chains reported below all come from one sample, sequenced in a study. TCRdb independently ran MiXCR on the 5' RACE reads; one entry per CDR3 protein. The sample lists about 42,000 distinct CDR3 sequences, about 32% occurring once. The sample was tumor-infiltrating memory CD4+ T cells sorted from the breast tumor. Stated subset: memory CD4+ T cells, CD4+CD45RO+CD25-. Every receptor here comes from a female donor with breast cancer.

The chain carries TRBV6-1 and TRBJ2-3; TRBD2 matches 14 bases. This CDR3 region has 15 residues. V dropped 5 bases and J dropped 4; count of bases not matched to a gene: 2. Germline assignment: CDR1 MNHNS and CDR2 SASEGT. Here the CDR3 reads CASSPTSGRADTQYF. CDR3 nucleotide sequence: TGTGCCAGCAGTCCGACTAGCGGGAGGGCAGATACGCAGTATTTT.

This clonotype has a handful of counts. V and J are TRBV7-9 and TRBJ2-5; D not resolved. Trimming pared 11 bases from V and 3 bases from J, leaving 16 bases between. CDR1 is SEHNR and CDR2 is FQNEAQ in the germline V gene (reference sequence). The CDR3 totals 13 residues. CDR3 sequence: CAGSRGSEETQYF. The CDR3 DNA follows: TGTGCCGGATCCCGTGGGTCCGAAGAGACCCAGTACTTC.

There are a few counts of this clonotype. The chain has TRBV5-6 and TRBJ2-7; 7 nucleotides line up with TRBD1. In germline, CDR1 is SGHDT, CDR2 YYEEEE. The CDR3 is 13 residues long. The junction had 5 bases not matched to a gene; V was cut back by 5 bases and J by 3 bases. The CDR3 protein is CASSQRTGYEQYF. As DNA, the CDR3 is TGTGCCAGCAGTCAACGGACAGGCTACGAGCAGTACTTC.

As for this clonotype: At one of its ends the junction is not consistent with the germline gene, which may arise from a read error. The chain links TRBV20-1 to TRBJ2-1; 9 bases map to TRBD2. The CDR3 sequence is 14 residues long. Germline CDR1 is DFQATT and CDR2 is SNEGSKA (reference sequence). The CDR3 sequence is CSSSIAGVRNEQFF. CDR3 nucleotide sequence: TGCAGTTCTAGCATAGCGGGAGTCAGGAATGAGCAGTTCTTC.

This chain links TRBV20-1 with TRBJ2-1; TRBD2 aligns across 9 bases. This CDR3 has 12 amino acids. Germline V gene lookup returns CDR1 DFQATT and CDR2 SNEGSKA (reference sequence). The CDR3 nucleotides read TGCACGGGGCTAGCGGGGTACAATGAGCAGTTCTTC. This codes for CTGLAGYNEQFF.

This clonotype was detected only a few times. The chain is built from TRBV20-1 and TRBJ1-1; D is undetermined. The CDR3 is 13 residues long. The germline CDR1 and CDR2 sequences are DFQATT and SNEGSKA (reference sequence). Trimming removed 1 base from V and 4 bases from J, with 10 bases in between. CDR3 nucleotides: TGCAGTGCTAGAGCTGGAACTTTCACTGAAGCTTTCTTT. Translating gives CSARAGTFTEAFF.

This clonotype has a count of ten or more. The chain has TRBV5-1 and TRBJ2-5; 11 nucleotides agree with TRBD2. Trimming at V came to 4 bases and at J to 3 bases, leaving 2 bases not matched to a gene. Germline lookup yields CDR1 SGHRS and CDR2 YFSETQ. This CDR3 contains 14 residues. CDR3 region: CASSPGLAEETQYF. The CDR3 DNA reads TGCGCCAGCAGCCCGGGACTAGCGGAAGAGACCCAGTACTTC.

For this clonotype: A much larger clone differs by one base, so this may be a read error. Likely a read error: the CDR3 ends without its conserved phenylalanine or tryptophan. The chain is built from TRBV12-3 or TRBV12-4 and TRBJ2-6; D uncertain. The germline V and J ends were trimmed by 7 bases and 4 bases, with 11 bases remaining between them. The CDR3 runs 14 residues. The CDR3 DNA reads as TGTGCCAGCACTTCCCGGTCAGGGGCCAACGTCCTGACTTCC. Its protein product is CASTSRSGANVLTS.

This clonotype was detected only a few times. The chain links TRBV24-1 to TRBJ2-7; 9 positions agree with TRBD2. CDR1 KGHDR and CDR2 SFDVKD come from the germline V gene. J was trimmed by 6 bases and V by 3 bases; bases with no gene match: 11. This CDR3 is 16 amino acids long. The CDR3, as DNA: TGTGCCACCAGTGATGGTACGGGCGGGGGGGCCGGCGAGCAGTACTTC. It specifies CATSDGTGGGAGEQYF.

This rearrangement joins TRBV20-1 to TRBJ1-1; D not resolved. V was trimmed by 0 bases and J by 10 bases, leaving 12 bases between them. The germline gives CDR1 DFQATT, CDR2 SNEGSKA (reference sequence). The CDR3 has 12 residues. CDR3 residues: CSAREVGLGAFF. The DNA of the CDR3 is TGCAGTGCTAGAGAGGTCGGTTTGGGAGCTTTCTTT.

The genes are TRBV7-2 and TRBJ1-1; D not resolved. Germline-derived CDR1 and CDR2 are SGHTA and FQGNSA. V dropped 8 bases and J dropped 1 base, with 20 bases sitting between them. The length of the CDR3 is 16 residues. The CDR3 is CASRGSFVPPNTEAFF. CDR3 bases: TGTGCCAGCCGAGGGAGTTTTGTCCCTCCGAACACTGAAGCTTTCTTT. Using reference TRBV7-2 and TRBJ1-1 for the parts outside the CDR3, the full variable domain is GAGVSQSPSNKVTEKGKDVELRCDPISGHTALYWYRQSLGQGLEFLIYFQGNSAPDKSGLPSDRFSAERTGGSVSTLTIQRTQQEDSAVYLCASRGSFVPPNTEAFFGQGTRLTVV.

The chain employs TRBV9 and TRBJ2-1, with 7 bases fitting TRBD1. The germline V gene encodes CDR1 SGDLS and CDR2 YYNGEE. CDR3 length equals 14 residues. The V gene end was trimmed by 0 bases and the J gene end by 6 bases; junction bases not matched to a gene: 3. This CDR3 reads CASSVEGQSNEQFF. In nucleotides, the CDR3 is TGTGCCAGCAGCGTAGAGGGACAGAGCAATGAGCAGTTCTTC.

Comments on this clonotype: A read error is possible here, since a much larger clone lies one base away. The chain employs TRBV9 and TRBJ1-6; D not certain. This CDR3 is built from 14 residues. Deletions cut 3 bases from V and 11 bases from J, with 15 bases between. The V gene's germline CDR1 is SGDLS and CDR2 YYNGEE. CDR3: CASSEARGNPPLHF. DNA of the CDR3: TGTGCCAGCAGCGAAGCTCGCGGGAACCCACCCCTCCACTTT.

J is TRBJ1-2 and V is TRBV5-1; 9 nucleotides agree with TRBD1. After removal of 2 bases from V and 9 bases from J, the junction contained 11 bases not matched to a gene. CDR1 SGHRS and CDR2 YFSETQ come from the germline V gene. The CDR3 totals 15 residues. DNA of the CDR3: TGCGCCAGCAGCTTTGCCCACGGGACAGGGAAGCGCTACACCTTC. This encodes CASSFAHGTGKRYTF.

J is TRBJ2-5 and V is TRBV20-1; D uncertain. The CDR3 is 11 residues long. The germline V gene has CDR1 DFQATT and CDR2 SNEGSKA (reference sequence). V dropped 4 bases and J dropped 2 bases, with 5 bases sitting between them. CDR3 amino acids: CSAKGQETQYF. CDR3 nucleotide sequence: TGCAGTGCTAAGGGACAAGAGACCCAGTACTTC.

As concerns this clonotype: This may be a read error, as it is one base from a much larger clone. The chain links TRBV5-1 to TRBJ2-1; no clear D gene. Germline V gene sequence: CDR1 SGHRS, CDR2 YFSETQ. The CDR3 covers 13 residues. The CDR3 loop is CASAPQSYNGQFF. The CDR3 nucleotides read TGCGCCAGCGCGCCCCAGAGTTACAATGGGCAGTTCTTC.

CDR3 coding DNA: TGCGCCAGCAGAGACCGGGACAGGGAAGGCAAAAACATTCAGTACTTC. It specifies CASRDRDREGKNIQYF. The gene calls are TRBV5-1 and TRBJ2-4; 9 nucleotides agree with TRBD1. Per the germline V gene, CDR1 is SGHRS and CDR2 is YFSETQ. After removal of 5 bases from V and 3 bases from J, the junction contained 9 bases not matched to a gene. CDR3 size: 16 residues.

This clonotype was seen a handful of times. The chain is built from TRBV27 and TRBJ2-2; 7 nucleotides agree with TRBD2. With 5 bases clipped from V and 1 base from J, the junction kept 7 bases outside the gene matches. The germline CDR1 and CDR2 sequences are MNHEY and SMNVEV (reference sequence). The CDR3 spans 16 residues. The CDR3 loop is CASSPSGTRNTGELFF. The CDR3 region has the DNA TGTGCCAGCAGTCCAAGCGGGACCAGGAACACCGGGGAGCTGTTTTTT.

This clonotype was found a few times. The rearrangement uses TRBV2 and TRBJ2-7; 14 nucleotides match TRBD2. The ends lost 4 bases at V and 2 bases at J; junction bases unmatched: 4. This CDR3 region has 16 residues. The germline V gene has CDR1 SNHLY and CDR2 FYNNEI. This CDR3 is CASSGLAGGITYEQYF. CDR3 in DNA: TGTGCCAGCAGTGGACTAGCGGGAGGGATAACCTACGAGCAGTACTTC. Full variable domain (missing parts from reference TRBV2 and TRBJ2-7): EPEVTQTPSHQVTQMGQEVILRCVPISNHLYFYWYRQILGQKVEFLVSFYNNEISEKSEIFDDQFSVERPDGSNFTLKIRSTKLEDSAMYFCASSGLAGGITYEQYFGPGTRLTVT.